One sample yielded the 26 T cell receptor beta chains listed below, sequenced in a study of T cells in Graves' hyperthyroidism and ophthalmopathy. From RNA transcripts, TCR beta CDR3 regions were amplified. When the TCR CDR3 underwent first-round RT-PCR, the HTBI primer set was used. TCRdb ran MiXCR on the multiplex PCR reads and lists one entry per CDR3 protein. Of a few hundred thousand distinct CDR3 sequences in the sample, about 43% were seen once. Sequencing was performed on peripheral blood or thyroid tissue (not recorded which). These receptors all come from a woman in her late teens or twenties with Graves' hyperthyroidism.

This clonotype was seen only a few times. The V call is TRBV7-2, the J call TRBJ2-7, with 9 nucleotides matching TRBD2. V shed 2 bases and J 2 bases; nucleotides not matched to a gene: 4. The CDR3 is 15 amino acids. The germline CDR1 and CDR2 sequences are SGHTA and FQGNSA. CDR3 loop: CASSLRAGGTYEQYF. CDR3 coding DNA: TGTGCCAGCAGCTTAAGAGCGGGAGGCACCTACGAGCAGTACTTC.

This clonotype was found many times. The chain links TRBV7-9 to TRBJ1-2; no reliable D call. V was shortened by 4 bases and J by 4 bases, with 13 bases between the two germline ends. Germline CDR1 and CDR2: SEHNR and FQNEAQ (reference sequence). The CDR3 length is 14 residues. The CDR3 spells CASSSLRDSYGYTF. The CDR3 DNA follows: TGTGCCAGCAGCTCTCTTCGGGATTCCTATGGCTACACCTTC.

This clonotype was counted at least ten times. The gene calls are TRBV2 and TRBJ1-5, with TRBD1 as a possible D gene (6 bases). The V gene lost 1 base and the J gene lost 3 bases, with 16 bases spanning the gap. CDR1 is SNHLY and CDR2 is FYNNEI in the germline V gene. The CDR3 loop spans 17 amino acids. CDR3 coding DNA: TGTGCCAGCAGTGAAGATGTACAGGGTAGTAACAATCAGCCCCAGCATTTT. Encoded protein: CASSEDVQGSNNQPQHF.

Only a few counts were recorded for this clonotype. The CDR3 DNA reads as TGTGCCAGTAGTATCGGGACTGGTCAGCCCCAGCATTTT. It yields the protein CASSIGTGQPQHF. The chain is built from TRBV19 and TRBJ1-5; a weak D match, TRBD1 (5 bases). The V end was cut by 3 bases, the J end by 6 bases, with 9 bases between. Germline-derived CDR1 and CDR2 are LNHDA and SQIVND (reference sequence). CDR3 length: 13 residues.

This clonotype has a handful of counts. V gene TRBV20-1 combines with J gene TRBJ2-5, with 8 bases that match TRBD1. Germline assignment: CDR1 DFQATT and CDR2 SNEGSKA (reference sequence). The CDR3 loop spans 16 amino acids. With 3 bases clipped from V and 5 bases from J, the junction kept 14 bases outside the gene matches. This CDR3 reads CSARRGQGQEMETQYF. The CDR3, as DNA: TGCAGTGCTAGGAGGGGGCAGGGACAGGAGATGGAGACCCAGTACTTC.

This clonotype was counted once. The junction and the germline gene differ at one end; a read error may be behind it. V usage is TRBV10-3 and J usage is TRBJ2-5, with D unclear. The CDR3 is 14 amino acids. CDR1 is ENHRY, CDR2 SYGVKD, per germline. For the CDR3, the DNA is TGTGCCATCAGGATCGGGTCAGATGAAGAGACCCAGTACTTT. The encoded protein is CAIRIGSDEETQYF.

With regard to this clonotype: This may stem from a read error, because a much larger clone lies one nucleotide away. The rearrangement links TRBV2 to TRBJ2-5; D unclear. Germline CDR1 SNHLY, CDR2 FYNNEI. CDR3 length equals 10 residues. This chain's CDR3 is CASARETRYF. The CDR3 nucleotides are TGTGCCAGCGCCCGAGAGACCCGGTACTTC.

J is TRBJ1-1 and V is TRBV7-9; D uncertain. The CDR3 is 15 amino acids. With 6 bases removed from V and 5 bases from J, the gap between germline ends came to 19 bases. The germline V gene has CDR1 SEHNR and CDR2 FQNEAQ (reference sequence). CDR3 DNA sequence: TGTGCCAGCAGTTTATATTACCCAACGGGGACTGAAGCTTTCTTT. It yields the protein CASSLYYPTGTEAFF.

The chain has TRBV7-8 and TRBJ1-1; perhaps TRBD1 as D (6 bases). The germline V and J ends were trimmed by 1 base and 6 bases, with 21 bases remaining between them. Germline V CDR1 and CDR2: SGHVS, FQNEAQ. CDR3 size: 17 residues. Here the CDR3 reads CASSLDFRADRSPEAFF. The CDR3 DNA is TGTGCCAGCAGCTTAGATTTCCGGGCAGACAGGTCCCCTGAAGCTTTCTTT.

This clonotype was observed many times. The chain joins TRBV7-9 to TRBJ2-6; D is undetermined. The ends were cut back, 3 bases at V and 0 bases at J, with 6 bases in the middle. The CDR3 is 15 amino acids. Germline values: CDR1 SEHNR, CDR2 FQNEAQ (reference sequence). The CDR3 loop reads CASSFGTSGANVLTF. CDR3 in DNA: TGTGCCAGCAGCTTTGGAACCTCTGGGGCCAACGTCCTGACTTTC.

This clonotype was seen more than once but under ten times. This sequence joins TRBV7-9 and TRBJ1-4; 8 bases are shared with TRBD1. Trimming cost V 5 bases and J 7 bases; bases outside gene matches: 6. This CDR3 region has 14 residues. CDR1 is SEHNR and CDR2 is FQNEAQ in the germline V gene (reference sequence). The CDR3 region is CASSITGGVEKLFF. The CDR3 DNA sequence: TGTGCCAGCAGCATTACAGGGGGGGTTGAAAAACTGTTTTTT.

The gene calls are TRBV19 and TRBJ1-1, with 7 nucleotides matching TRBD1. V gave up 3 bases and J gave up 4 bases; unmatched junction bases: 5. This CDR3 spans 14 amino acids. CDR1 and CDR2 (germline): LNHDA, SQIVND (reference sequence). CDR3 sequence: CASSIGAGGTEAFF. The CDR3 DNA sequence: TGTGCCAGTAGTATCGGGGCAGGGGGCACTGAAGCTTTCTTT.

This clonotype was observed many times. The gene calls are TRBV10-3 and TRBJ1-3; no clear D. The CDR3 spans 14 residues. V dropped 6 bases and J dropped 4 bases, with 13 bases sitting between them. Germline loops: CDR1 ENHRY, CDR2 SYGVKD. CDR3 DNA: TGTGCCATCAGAGAGAGCGTGATCGGAAACACCATATATTTT. Its translation is CAIRESVIGNTIYF.

CDR3 in amino acids: CASSQDKGQRDGYEQYF. The CDR3 DNA follows: TGCGCCAGCAGCCAAGATAAAGGTCAGCGTGACGGCTACGAGCAGTACTTC. This chain joins TRBV4-1 and TRBJ2-7, with D unclear. Trimming shortened V by 0 bases and J by 3 bases, and 18 bases separated the two germline ends. Germline V gives CDR1 MGHRA, CDR2 YSYEKL. The CDR3 spans 17 residues.

This clonotype was counted many times. The V gene is TRBV7-2, the J gene TRBJ1-1; unclear D gene. The V gene's germline CDR1 is SGHTA and CDR2 FQGNSA. V gave up 5 bases and J gave up 3 bases, with 10 bases separating them. The CDR3 has 13 amino acids. CDR3: CASSVDVDTEAFF. CDR3 nucleotide sequence: TGTGCCAGCAGCGTTGATGTTGACACTGAAGCTTTCTTT.

This sequence joins TRBV11-2 and TRBJ2-7; perhaps TRBD1 as D (6 bases). The length of the CDR3 is 16 residues. Germline V gene data show CDR1 as SGHAT and CDR2 as FQNNGV. With 6 bases removed from V and 1 base from J, the gap between germline ends came to 19 bases. The CDR3 coding sequence is TGTGCCAGCAGTTACGACAGGTCCTTAGCGTCCTACGAGCAGTACTTC. Translated, it gives CASSYDRSLASYEQYF.

The chain combines TRBV20-1 with TRBJ1-5, with D possibly TRBD1 on 5 matching bases. V was shortened by 6 bases and J by 9 bases, with 15 bases between the two germline ends. Germline lookup yields CDR1 DFQATT and CDR2 SNEGSKA (reference sequence). The length of the CDR3 is 12 residues. The CDR3 nucleotides are TGCAGTGCAAGGGACGGCCCGGGGCCCCAGCATTTT. Encoded protein: CSARDGPGPQHF.

Remarks on this clonotype: This clone may be a read error of a much larger clone one base away. This chain links TRBV15 with TRBJ1-6; weak D call: TRBD1 (5 bases). The CDR3 totals 17 residues. Germline CDR1 reads LNHNV; CDR2 reads YYDKDF (reference sequence). The CDR3 spells CATSGDSGRAYNSPLHF. DNA for the CDR3: TGTGCCACCAGCGGAGATTCGGGGCGAGCTTATAATTCACCCCTCCACTTT.

The V call is TRBV24-1, the J call TRBJ2-5, with D maybe TRBD1 (6 bases). The CDR3 extends over 14 amino acids. In germline, CDR1 is KGHDR, CDR2 SFDVKD. Trimming removed 4 bases from V and 2 bases from J, with 10 bases in between. The CDR3 DNA reads as TGTGCCACCAGTGACTACAGGGTACAAGAGACCCAGTACTTC. Its protein product is CATSDYRVQETQYF.

This clonotype was seen a handful of times. The chain recombines TRBV2 with TRBJ2-5, with TRBD1 matching over 9 bases. Per the germline V gene, CDR1 is SNHLY and CDR2 is FYNNEI. Trimming removed 7 bases from V and 9 bases from J; junction bases left unmatched: 12. The CDR3 length is 14 residues. CDR3 sequence reads: CASTLPEDRGAQYF. CDR3 nucleotides: TGTGCCAGCACCTTACCTGAGGACAGGGGAGCCCAGTACTTC.

This clonotype was seen only a few times. This chain connects TRBV7-9 to TRBJ1-4; D uncertain. V lost 11 bases and J 7 bases, leaving 17 bases between the germline ends. Germline V gene data show CDR1 as SEHNR and CDR2 as FQNEAQ (reference sequence). This CDR3 is 13 amino acids long. The CDR3 here is CAGEDKRFEKLFF. DNA of the CDR3: TGTGCCGGGGAAGACAAACGGTTTGAAAAACTGTTTTTT. Using reference TRBV7-9 and TRBJ1-4 for the parts outside the CDR3, the full variable domain is DTGVSQNPRHKITKRGQNVTFRCDPISEHNRLYWYRQTLGQGPEFLTYFQNEAQLEKSRLLSDRFSAERPKGSFSTLEIQRTEQGDSAMYLCAGEDKRFEKLFFGSGTQLSVL.

This clonotype was seen only a few times. The CDR3 nucleotides are TGTGCCACCCGATCGGGTCCCCTCTACGAGCAGTACTTC. Its protein is CATRSGPLYEQYF. This rearrangement joins TRBV19 to TRBJ2-5, with D unclear. The end of the DNA aligns better with TRBJ2-7, so the J call may be wrong. Germline V CDR1 and CDR2: LNHDA, SQIVND (reference sequence). The CDR3 has 13 amino acids.

The chain couples TRBV20-1 to TRBJ1-6; D unresolved. Germline lookup yields CDR1 DFQATT and CDR2 SNEGSKA (reference sequence). CDR3 length: 8 amino acids. V was cut by 5 bases and J by 13 bases, with 3 bases left in between. CDR3 in DNA: TGCAGTGCTTCTCCCCTCCACTTT. Protein: CSASPLHF.

This clonotype came up a few times. The chain combines TRBV7-9 with TRBJ2-2, with D perhaps being TRBD1 or TRBD2 (6 bases each). There are 14 residues in the CDR3. V was trimmed by 4 bases and J by 3 bases, leaving 9 bases between them. CDR1 SEHNR and CDR2 FQNEAQ come from the germline V gene (reference sequence). CDR3: CASSSRGDTGELFF. The DNA for the CDR3 is TGTGCCAGCAGCTCAAGGGGGGACACCGGGGAGCTGTTTTTT.

This clonotype was detected only a few times. This rearrangement joins TRBV7-2 to TRBJ1-3; no clear D gene. Germline V gene sequence: CDR1 SGHTA, CDR2 FQGNSA. Trimming cost V 4 bases and J 0 bases, with 13 bases left between them. CDR3 length: 16 residues. This CDR3 reads CASSSPSRASGNTIYF. The CDR3 region has the DNA TGTGCCAGCAGCTCCCCCAGCCGCGCCTCTGGAAACACCATATATTTT.

V gene TRBV2 combines with J gene TRBJ2-2; 7 positions match TRBD1. This CDR3 spans 15 amino acids. The germline V gene has CDR1 SNHLY and CDR2 FYNNEI. V lost 6 bases to trimming and J lost 4 bases; unmatched junction nucleotides: 8. The CDR3 loop reads CASSGDRAGTGELFF. CDR3 nucleotide sequence: TGTGCCAGCAGCGGTGACAGGGCAGGCACCGGGGAGCTGTTTTTT.